The source of this T cell receptor (beta chain) is a study of breast tumors, draining lymph nodes, adjacent tissues. TCRdb re-called the multiplex PCR reads with MiXCR, one entry per CDR3 protein. The profile covers over 200,000 distinct CDR3 sequences, with under 35% appearing a single time and approximately 3.3% taken by the ten largest. This CDR3 is 15 amino acids long. The V gene lost 0 bases and the J gene lost 4 bases, with 13 bases spanning the gap. The germline CDR1 and CDR2 sequences are SGDLS and YYNGEE. Breast cancer patients provided tissue from their axillary draining lymph nodes. In its sample, this clonotype was seen many times.

The chain joins TRBV9 to TRBJ1-2; D is possibly TRBD1 (5 bases). Specimen: axillary lymph node tissue. This TCR was recovered from a female donor with breast cancer. Some clones in this sample may be carry-over from other donors' samples. CDR3 nucleotides: TGTGCCAGCAGCGTAGAGGCCCTAGGGACCTATGGCTACACCTTC. Encoded protein: CASSVEALGTYGYTF.